This passage covers 15 T cell receptor beta chains from one sample sequenced in a study of early T cells in non-severe SARS-CoV-2 infection. TCRdb used MiXCR to reprocess the 5' RACE reads, holding one entry per CDR3 protein. The table records tens of thousands of distinct CDR3 sequences, under 5% of them present only once. The sequenced sample consisted of whole blood. These TCRs come from an adult who was a healthcare worker with PCR-confirmed SARS-CoV-2 infection or an uninfected control (not recorded which).

At least ten counts were recorded for this clonotype. The rearrangement links TRBV20-1 to TRBJ2-7; D call uncertain. The ends were cut back, 3 bases at V and 4 bases at J, with 10 bases in the middle. CDR1 and CDR2 (germline): DFQATT, SNEGSKA (reference sequence). The CDR3 contains 12 residues. CDR3 sequence reads: CSASPATYEQYF. CDR3 nucleotide sequence: TGCAGTGCTAGTCCCGCGACGTACGAGCAGTACTTC.

This clonotype appeared a few times. The chain has TRBV28 and TRBJ1-5, with D maybe TRBD1 (6 bases). CDR3 length equals 17 residues. V lost 8 bases and J 4 bases, leaving 24 bases between the germline ends. Per the germline V gene, CDR1 is MDHEN and CDR2 is SYDVKM. Here the CDR3 reads CASSEIHGQLRNQPQHF. In DNA form, the CDR3 reads TGTGCCAGCTCCGAGATACACGGACAGCTTAGGAATCAGCCCCAGCATTTT.

This clonotype was picked up many times. The genes are TRBV12-3 or TRBV12-4 and TRBJ1-6; no reliable D call. The CDR3 is 13 amino acids. V was cut by 5 bases and J by 10 bases, with 12 bases left in between. This CDR3 reads CASSKDPVSPLHF. The CDR3 nucleotides read TGTGCCAGCAGTAAGGACCCGGTCTCACCCCTCCACTTT.

In its sample, this clonotype was seen many times. The CDR3 loop reads CSVDGWDEQFF. CDR3 DNA sequence: TGCAGCGTTGACGGGTGGGATGAGCAGTTCTTC. The chain employs TRBV29-1 and TRBJ2-1; D uncertain. The CDR3 runs to 11 residues. Germline CDR1 and CDR2: SQVTM and ANQGSEA. With 3 bases removed from V and 8 bases from J, the gap between germline ends came to 8 bases.

This clonotype was found many times. The chain carries TRBV6-1 and TRBJ2-3, with D possibly matching TRBD2 (6 bases). Germline lookup yields CDR1 MNHNS and CDR2 SASEGT. Trimming cost V 4 bases and J 5 bases, with 13 bases left between them. This CDR3 comprises 14 residues. Here the CDR3 reads CASSVERAIDTQYF. The CDR3 DNA reads as TGTGCCAGCAGTGTCGAGCGGGCGATAGATACGCAGTATTTT.

This clonotype was observed at least ten times. The CDR3 coding sequence is TGTGCCAGCAGTTTCGGGGTCCACAATGAGCAGTTCTTC. This codes for CASSFGVHNEQFF. The chain employs TRBV12-3 or TRBV12-4 and TRBJ2-1, with a tentative D call TRBD2 (5 bases). The CDR3 is made up of 13 amino acids. V lost 3 bases, J lost 5 bases, and 8 bases lay in between.

The sample holds many counts of this clonotype. The chain is built from TRBV4-1 and TRBJ2-2; D call uncertain. The germline CDR1 and CDR2 sequences are MGHRA and YSYEKL. The CDR3 is 17 amino acids. The germline V and J ends were trimmed by 0 bases and 0 bases, with 11 bases remaining between them. The CDR3 sequence: CASSQEIVVANTGELFF. CDR3 nucleotide sequence: TGCGCCAGCAGCCAAGAGATAGTAGTAGCGAACACCGGGGAGCTGTTTTTT.

This clonotype was counted many times. The chain uses TRBV2 and TRBJ2-7; 8 bases are a match to TRBD1. Germline V lookup: CDR1 SNHLY, CDR2 FYNNEI. CDR3 length equals 14 residues. V lost 8 bases and J lost 0; bases outside the gene matches: 6. CDR3 DNA: TGTGCCAGCTCGGGACAGGCGTTCTCCTACGAGCAGTACTTC. Translating it yields CASSGQAFSYEQYF.

This clonotype was observed at least ten times. The J gene is TRBJ2-7, the V gene TRBV7-9; D call uncertain. With 1 base removed from V and 2 bases from J, the gap between germline ends came to 3 bases. The V gene's germline CDR1 is SEHNR and CDR2 FQNEAQ (reference sequence). CDR3 size: 12 residues. The CDR3 bases are TGTGCCAGCAGCTTAGGGGCCTACGAGCAGTACTTC. As protein: CASSLGAYEQYF.

This clonotype has a count of ten or more. The rearrangement uses TRBV14 and TRBJ2-3, with D possibly being TRBD1 (6 bases). From germline, CDR1 is SGHDN and CDR2 FVKESK. CDR3 length equals 15 residues. V was clipped by 1 base and J by 4 bases, with 12 bases between them. CDR3 DNA: TGTGCCAGCAGCCAAGTCTGGGGGACACCAGATACGCAGTATTTT. Its translation: CASSQVWGTPDTQYF.

This clonotype was picked up many times. V and J are TRBV19 and TRBJ1-5, with 9 bases identical to TRBD1. After removal of 3 bases from V and 3 bases from J, the junction contained 9 bases not matched to a gene. Germline values: CDR1 LNHDA, CDR2 SQIVND (reference sequence). The CDR3 contains 17 residues. CDR3 DNA sequence: TGTGCCAGTAGTATGGCCCCCGGGACAGGGCTCAATCAGCCCCAGCATTTT. This gives the protein CASSMAPGTGLNQPQHF.

This clonotype was observed at least ten times. The CDR3 region is CASSPRGSVNTEAFF. The CDR3 region has the DNA TGTGCCAGCAGTCCAAGAGGCAGTGTGAACACTGAAGCTTTCTTT. The rearrangement joins TRBV12-3 or TRBV12-4 to TRBJ1-1, with D unclear. The length of the CDR3 is 15 residues. The ends were cut back, 5 bases at V and 0 bases at J, with 13 bases in the middle.

This clonotype was detected many times. CDR3 nucleotide sequence: TGTGCCAGCAGCCCGCTCCGGGGAGGCAGGGGGCAAACAGATACGCAGTATTTT. Translated, it gives CASSPLRGGRGQTDTQYF. This chain uses TRBV21-1 with TRBJ2-3; the table's D gene call, TRBD1, was not cross checked with the DNA. TRBV21-1 is shown as a pseudogene. The CDR3 has 18 amino acids.

This clonotype was counted only a few times. The junction shows a germline mismatch at one end, possibly a read error. The chain uses TRBV3-1 and TRBJ1-1, with TRBD1 matching 9 bases. Germline assignment: CDR1 LGHDT and CDR2 YNNKEL (reference sequence). There are 16 residues in the CDR3. CDR3 nucleotides: TGTGCCAGCAGCCAGAGTGGACAGGGGATGAACGCTGAAGCTTTCTTT. Amino acid sequence: CASSQSGQGMNAEAFF. The full variable domain, in which reference TRBV3-1 and TRBJ1-1 provide the parts outside the CDR3, is DTAVSQTPKYLVTQMGNDKSIKCEQNLGHDTMYWYKQDSKKFLKIMFSYNNKELIINETVPNRFSPKSPDKAHLNLHINSLELGDSAVYFCASSQSGQGMNAEAFFGQGTRLTVV.

There are many counts of this clonotype. The rearrangement uses TRBV29-1 and TRBJ2-6, with 7 bases aligning to TRBD1. The germline CDR1 and CDR2 sequences are SQVTM and ANQGSEA. This CDR3 region has 16 residues. J lost 0 bases, V lost 6 bases, and 8 bases had no gene match. Here the CDR3 DNA reads TGCAGCGTCACGGGACAGACCTACTCTGGGGCCAACGTCCTGACTTTC. Translated: CSVTGQTYSGANVLTF.